This T cell receptor beta chain was sequenced during a study of blood T cell repertoires in COVID-19. Study in general: Researchers got acute and convalescent COVID-19 samples from the United States, Italy and Spain. PBMCs, B-cell-depleted T cells, or T cells were the source of the cDNA or gDNA that made up the material.

Germline V gene data show CDR1 as SGHTA and CDR2 as FQGNSA. The length of the CDR3 is 16 residues. The junction had 8 bases not matched to a gene; V was cut back by 3 bases and J by 3 bases. Original processing methods: Nucleated cell number was recorded as an estimate derived from reference gene primer amplification. Some clones are missing from TCRdb's copy, which holds only in-frame ones; the method was immunoSEQ multiplex PCR. V and J calls plus clone size are reproduced from that table; the DNA served to infer D and trimming. The sample shows roughly 100,000 clones, approximately 84% of them seen only once.

The chain employs TRBV7-2 and TRBJ2-3, with TRBD2 identical over 8 bases. Sequenced material: peripheral blood. This TCR was recovered from a human donor in a cohort sampled during active COVID-19. The CDR3 nucleotides read TGTGCCAGCAGCTTTTCAATAGCGGGGTTGACAGATACGCAGTATTTT. Encoded protein: CASSFSIAGLTDTQYF.